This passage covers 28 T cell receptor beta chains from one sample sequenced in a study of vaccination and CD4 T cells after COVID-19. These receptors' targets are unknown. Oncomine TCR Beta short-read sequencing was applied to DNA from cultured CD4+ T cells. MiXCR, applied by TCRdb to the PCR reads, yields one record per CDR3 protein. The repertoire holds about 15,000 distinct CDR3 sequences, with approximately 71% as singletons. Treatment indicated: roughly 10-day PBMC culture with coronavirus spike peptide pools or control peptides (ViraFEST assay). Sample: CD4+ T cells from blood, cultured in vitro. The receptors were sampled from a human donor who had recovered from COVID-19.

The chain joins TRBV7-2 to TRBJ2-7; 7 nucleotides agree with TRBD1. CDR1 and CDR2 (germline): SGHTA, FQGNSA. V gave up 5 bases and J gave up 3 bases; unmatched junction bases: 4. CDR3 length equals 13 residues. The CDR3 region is CASSRDRDYEQYF. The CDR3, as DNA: TGTGCCAGCAGCCGTGACAGGGACTACGAGCAGTACTTC.

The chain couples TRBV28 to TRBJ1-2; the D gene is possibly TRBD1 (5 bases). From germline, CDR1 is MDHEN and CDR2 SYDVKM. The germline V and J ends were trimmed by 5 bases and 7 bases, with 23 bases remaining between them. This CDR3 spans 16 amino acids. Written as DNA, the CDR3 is TGTGCCAGCAGTCCAATGGGGCCCTCTGCCCCATCTGGCTACACCTTC. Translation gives CASSPMGPSAPSGYTF.

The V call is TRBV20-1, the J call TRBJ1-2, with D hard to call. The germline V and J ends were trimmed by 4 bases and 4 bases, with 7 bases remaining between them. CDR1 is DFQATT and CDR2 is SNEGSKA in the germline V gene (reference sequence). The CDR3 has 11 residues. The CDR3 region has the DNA TGCAGTGCTATTTTGGGCTATGGCTACACCTTC. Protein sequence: CSAILGYGYTF.

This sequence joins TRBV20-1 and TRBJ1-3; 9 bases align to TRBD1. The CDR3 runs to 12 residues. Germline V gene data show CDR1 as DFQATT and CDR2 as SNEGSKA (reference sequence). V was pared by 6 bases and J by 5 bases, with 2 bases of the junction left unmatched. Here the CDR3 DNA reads TGCAGTGCCTACAGGGGGCGAAACACCATATATTTT. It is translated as CSAYRGRNTIYF.

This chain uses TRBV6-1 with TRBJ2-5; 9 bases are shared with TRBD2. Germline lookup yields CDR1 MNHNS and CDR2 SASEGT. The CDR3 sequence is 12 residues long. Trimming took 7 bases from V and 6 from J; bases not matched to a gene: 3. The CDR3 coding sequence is TGTGCCAGCAATAGCGGGGGAAAGACCCAGTACTTC. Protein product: CASNSGGKTQYF.

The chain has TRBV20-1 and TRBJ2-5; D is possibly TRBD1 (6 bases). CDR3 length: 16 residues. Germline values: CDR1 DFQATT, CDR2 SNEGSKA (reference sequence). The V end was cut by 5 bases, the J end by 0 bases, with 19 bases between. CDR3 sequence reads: CSALRAGARYQETQYF. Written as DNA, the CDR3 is TGCAGTGCTCTCCGAGCAGGGGCCCGCTACCAAGAGACCCAGTACTTC.

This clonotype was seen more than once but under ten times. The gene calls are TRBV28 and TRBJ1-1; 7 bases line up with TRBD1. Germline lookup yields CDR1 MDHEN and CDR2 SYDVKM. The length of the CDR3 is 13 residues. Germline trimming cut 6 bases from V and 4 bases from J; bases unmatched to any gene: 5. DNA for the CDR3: TGTGCCAGCAGCCCCCCAGGGGGCACTGAAGCTTTCTTT. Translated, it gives CASSPPGGTEAFF.

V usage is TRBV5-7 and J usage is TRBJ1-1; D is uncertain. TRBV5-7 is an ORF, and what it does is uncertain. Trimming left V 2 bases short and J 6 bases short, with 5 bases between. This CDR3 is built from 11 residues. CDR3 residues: CASSFLSEAFF. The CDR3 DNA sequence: TGTGCCAGCAGCTTCCTCTCTGAAGCTTTCTTT.

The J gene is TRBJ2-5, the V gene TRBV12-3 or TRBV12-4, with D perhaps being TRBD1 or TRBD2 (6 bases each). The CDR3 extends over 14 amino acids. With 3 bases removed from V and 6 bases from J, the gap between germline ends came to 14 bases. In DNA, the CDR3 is TGTGCCAGCAGTTTTGGGGGGCCCTGGCAGACCCAGTACTTC. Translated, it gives CASSFGGPWQTQYF.

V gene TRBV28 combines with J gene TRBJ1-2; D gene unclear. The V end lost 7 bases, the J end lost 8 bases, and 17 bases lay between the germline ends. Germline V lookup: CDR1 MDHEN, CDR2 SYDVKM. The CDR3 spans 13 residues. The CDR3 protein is CASNNPVPGGYTF. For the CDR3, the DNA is TGTGCCAGCAATAACCCGGTGCCTGGGGGCTACACCTTC.

CDR3 sequence reads: CASSPTRTVYGYTF. In DNA, the CDR3 is TGTGCCAGCAGCCCAACCCGGACAGTCTATGGCTACACCTTC. The rearrangement uses TRBV7-2 and TRBJ1-2; D is perhaps TRBD1 (6 bases). The CDR3 extends over 14 amino acids. The germline gives CDR1 SGHTA, CDR2 FQGNSA. V was cut by 5 bases and J by 4 bases, with 14 bases left in between. Combining the CDR3 with reference TRBV7-2 and TRBJ1-2 gives the whole variable domain GAGVSQSPSNKVTEKGKDVELRCDPISGHTALYWYRQSLGQGLEFLIYFQGNSAPDKSGLPSDRFSAERTGGSVSTLTIQRTQQEDSAVYLCASSPTRTVYGYTFGSGTRLTVV.

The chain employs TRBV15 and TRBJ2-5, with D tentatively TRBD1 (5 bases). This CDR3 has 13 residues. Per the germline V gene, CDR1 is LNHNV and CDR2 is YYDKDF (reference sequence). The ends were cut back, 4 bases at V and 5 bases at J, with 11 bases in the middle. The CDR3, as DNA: TGTGCCACCAGCACCAGACAGCCGGAGACCCAGTACTTC. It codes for CATSTRQPETQYF.

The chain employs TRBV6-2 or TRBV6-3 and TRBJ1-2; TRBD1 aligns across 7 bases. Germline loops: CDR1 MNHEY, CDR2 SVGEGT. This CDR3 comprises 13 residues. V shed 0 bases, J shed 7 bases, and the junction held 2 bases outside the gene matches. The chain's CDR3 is CASSYSAGGGYTF. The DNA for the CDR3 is TGTGCCAGCAGTTACTCTGCAGGGGGTGGCTACACCTTC.

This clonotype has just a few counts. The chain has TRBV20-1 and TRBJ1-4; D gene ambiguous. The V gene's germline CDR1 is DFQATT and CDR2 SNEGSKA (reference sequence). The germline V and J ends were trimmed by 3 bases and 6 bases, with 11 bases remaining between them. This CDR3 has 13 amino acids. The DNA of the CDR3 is TGCAGTGCTAGCCCGGACCGGGATGAAAAACTGTTTTTT. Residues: CSASPDRDEKLFF.

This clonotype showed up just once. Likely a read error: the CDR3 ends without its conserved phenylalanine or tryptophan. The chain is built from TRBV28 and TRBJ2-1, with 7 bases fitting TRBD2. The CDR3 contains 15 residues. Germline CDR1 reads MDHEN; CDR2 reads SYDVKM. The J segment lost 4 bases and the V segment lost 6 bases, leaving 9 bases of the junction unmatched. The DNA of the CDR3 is TGTGCCAGCAGCACCATGAACGGGAGGTACAATGAGCAGTTCTCC. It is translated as CASSTMNGRYNEQFS.

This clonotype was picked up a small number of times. The CDR3 coding sequence is TGTGCCAGCAGCTTAGGGGTTGCGGCTAAACTGTTTTTT. Translation gives CASSLGVAAKLFF. The chain links TRBV7-2 to TRBJ1-4; the D is unclear. V was pared by 1 base and J by 11 bases, with 11 bases between. The length of the CDR3 is 13 residues. Germline assignment: CDR1 SGHTA and CDR2 FQGNSA.

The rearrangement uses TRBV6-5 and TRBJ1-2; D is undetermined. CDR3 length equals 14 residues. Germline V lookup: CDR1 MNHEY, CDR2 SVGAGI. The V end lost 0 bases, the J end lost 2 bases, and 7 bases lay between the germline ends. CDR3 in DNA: TGTGCCAGCAGTTACTCGAGGCACAACTATGGCTACACCTTC. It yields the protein CASSYSRHNYGYTF.

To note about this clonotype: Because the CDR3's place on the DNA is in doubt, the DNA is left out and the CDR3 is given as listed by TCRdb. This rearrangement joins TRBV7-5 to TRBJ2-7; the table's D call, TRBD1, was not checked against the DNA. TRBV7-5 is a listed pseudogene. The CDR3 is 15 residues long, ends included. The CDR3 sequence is CISVPEAMGGYEQYF.

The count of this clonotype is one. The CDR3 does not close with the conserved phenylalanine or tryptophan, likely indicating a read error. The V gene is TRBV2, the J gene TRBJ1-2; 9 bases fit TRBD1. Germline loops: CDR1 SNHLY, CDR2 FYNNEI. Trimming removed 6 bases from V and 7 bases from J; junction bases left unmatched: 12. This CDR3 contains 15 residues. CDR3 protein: CASSQRDRVGGGYTL. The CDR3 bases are TGTGCCAGCAGCCAACGGGACAGGGTGGGGGGTGGCTACACCCTC.

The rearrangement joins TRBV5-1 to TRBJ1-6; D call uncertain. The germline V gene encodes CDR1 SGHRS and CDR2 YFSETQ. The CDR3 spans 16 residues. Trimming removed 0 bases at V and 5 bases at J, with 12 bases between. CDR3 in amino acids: CASSLAGYGDNSPLHF. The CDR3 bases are TGCGCCAGCAGCTTGGCCGGGTATGGCGATAATTCACCCCTCCACTTT.

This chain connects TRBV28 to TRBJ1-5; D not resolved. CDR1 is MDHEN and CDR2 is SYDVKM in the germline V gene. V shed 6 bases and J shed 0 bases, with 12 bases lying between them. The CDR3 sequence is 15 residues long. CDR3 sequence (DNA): TGTGCCAGCAGCCCCAACAGAATTAGCAATCAGCCCCAGCATTTT. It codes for CASSPNRISNQPQHF.

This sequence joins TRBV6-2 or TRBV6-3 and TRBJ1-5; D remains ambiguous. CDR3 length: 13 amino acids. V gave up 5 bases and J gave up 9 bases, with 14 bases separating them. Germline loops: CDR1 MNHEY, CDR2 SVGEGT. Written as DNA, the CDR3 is TGTGCCAGCAGTAACCAATTGGTAGGGCCCCAGCATTTT. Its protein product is CASSNQLVGPQHF.

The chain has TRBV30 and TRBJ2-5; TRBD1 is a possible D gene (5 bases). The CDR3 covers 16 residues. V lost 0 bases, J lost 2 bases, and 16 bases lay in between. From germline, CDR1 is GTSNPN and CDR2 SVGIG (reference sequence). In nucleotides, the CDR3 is TGTGCCTGGAGTGTACGTAGGTACGACAGACAAGAGACCCAGTACTTC. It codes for CAWSVRRYDRQETQYF.

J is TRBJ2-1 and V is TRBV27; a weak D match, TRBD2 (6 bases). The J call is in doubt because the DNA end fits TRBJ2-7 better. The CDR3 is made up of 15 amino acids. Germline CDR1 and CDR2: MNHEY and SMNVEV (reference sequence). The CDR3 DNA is TGTGCCAGCAGTCCCCGACTAGTTGCATCGTACGAGCAGTACTTC. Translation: CASSPRLVASYEQYF.

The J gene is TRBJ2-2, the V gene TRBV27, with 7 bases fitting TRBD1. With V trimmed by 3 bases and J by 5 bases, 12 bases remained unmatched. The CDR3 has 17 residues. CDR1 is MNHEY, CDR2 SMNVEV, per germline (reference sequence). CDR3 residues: CASSFKGAGGRTGELFF. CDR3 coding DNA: TGTGCCAGCAGTTTCAAAGGGGCAGGGGGAAGGACCGGGGAGCTGTTTTTT.

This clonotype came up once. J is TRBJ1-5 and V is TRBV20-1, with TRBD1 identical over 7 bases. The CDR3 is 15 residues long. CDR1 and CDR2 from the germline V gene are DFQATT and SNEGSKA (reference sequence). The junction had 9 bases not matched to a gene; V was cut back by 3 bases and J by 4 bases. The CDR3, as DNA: TGCAGTGCTAGGCCCAGGGGGGCCTTGAATCAGCCCCAGCATTTT. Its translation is CSARPRGALNQPQHF.

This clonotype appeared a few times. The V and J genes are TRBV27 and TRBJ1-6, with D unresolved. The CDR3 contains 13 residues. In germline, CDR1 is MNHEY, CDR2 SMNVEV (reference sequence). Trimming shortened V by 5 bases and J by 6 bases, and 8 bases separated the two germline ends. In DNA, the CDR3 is TGTGCCAGCAGTGCCCCGGGTAATTCACCCCTCCACTTT. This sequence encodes CASSAPGNSPLHF.

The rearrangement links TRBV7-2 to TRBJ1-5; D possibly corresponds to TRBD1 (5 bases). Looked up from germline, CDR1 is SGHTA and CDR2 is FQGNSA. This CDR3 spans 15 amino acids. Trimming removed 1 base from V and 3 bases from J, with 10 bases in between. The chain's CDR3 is CASSLVSGFNQPQHF. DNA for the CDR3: TGTGCCAGCAGCTTAGTGTCAGGGTTCAATCAGCCCCAGCATTTT.